This T cell receptor beta chain was obtained from a study of cytomegalovirus exposure and HLA in healthy donors. PCR was performed using 60 Vbeta and 13 Jbeta primers. The method was immunoSEQ multiplex PCR; TCRdb's version includes in-frame clones alone and lacks a portion of them. This sample has more than 130,000 clones; about 86% occur once, and the top ten carry 4.1%. The germline V gene has CDR1 LNHNV and CDR2 YYDKDF (reference sequence). CDR3 length: 13 residues. V lost 7 bases, J lost 5 bases, and 5 bases stayed unmatched. The sample was PBMCs. The chain combines TRBV15 with TRBJ2-1, with 7 bases fitting TRBD1. This TCR was sampled from a man aged 35 to 55 in good health and CMV-seropositive. The CDR3: CATTRDSDNEQFF. In DNA form, the CDR3 reads TGTGCCACCACAAGGGACAGTGACAATGAGCAGTTCTTC.